What follows is one TCR beta chain and its context. Antigen: not known. V was pared by 7 bases and J by 5 bases, with 11 bases between. CDR1 ENHRY and CDR2 SYGVKD come from the germline V gene. CDR3 length: 12 amino acids. Via MiXCR, TCRdb re-called the reads, giving one row per CDR3 protein. Of roughly 68,000 distinct CDR3 sequences listed, about three fifths were seen once; the top ten hold about 7.3%. These data belong to a study of type 1 regulatory T cells. Study-level background: T-allo10 is an in vitro-generated, Tr1-enriched CD4 T cell product specific for alloantigen.

The graft donor-derived T-allo10 cells reportedly recognize host alloantigens, are anergic, and suppress alloantigen-specifically. The clonotype was recovered from a human donor in good health. Sequenced material: cultured T cells, either the whole culture or a sorted T cell fraction (not recorded which). As to subset: Tr1-enriched cell product generated in vitro against host alloantigens. The chain couples TRBV10-3 to TRBJ2-5, with D maybe TRBD2 (6 bases). CDR3 coding DNA: TGTGCCATCACGTCTGGGGGGGAGACCCAGTACTTC. It specifies CAITSGGETQYF.